Listed here are 13 T cell receptor beta chains from one sample, sequenced in a study of vaccination and CD4 T cells after COVID-19. Treatment noted: approximately 10-day PBMC culture with coronavirus spike peptide pools or control peptides (ViraFEST assay). The antigens these receptors bind are not known. The Oncomine TCR Beta short-read assay generated sequence data from the DNA of cultured CD4+ T cells. TCRdb independently ran MiXCR on the PCR reads; one entry per CDR3 protein. The table has around 11,000 distinct CDR3 sequences, about 38% seen once; the top ten hold roughly 10%. The starting material was CD4+ T cells from blood, cultured in vitro, obtained after SARS-CoV-2 vaccination. The receptors were gathered from a human donor who had recovered from COVID-19.

The rearrangement uses TRBV28 and TRBJ1-1; D gene uncertain. This CDR3 region has 12 residues. The germline V gene encodes CDR1 MDHEN and CDR2 SYDVKM. V was shortened by 5 bases and J by 3 bases, with 7 bases between the two germline ends. The CDR3 region is CASSIRDTEAFF. In DNA form, the CDR3 reads TGTGCCAGCAGTATAAGGGACACTGAAGCTTTCTTT.

The table lists this clonotype with a few counts. The chain combines TRBV6-1 with TRBJ1-2, with 8 bases that match TRBD1. The CDR3 totals 13 residues. The germline CDR1 and CDR2 sequences are MNHNS and SASEGT. Unmatched junction bases numbered 6, after V lost 4 bases and J lost 8 bases. The CDR3 loop is CASSGDRDRGYTF. DNA for the CDR3: TGTGCCAGCAGTGGGGACCGGGACAGGGGCTACACCTTC.

In DNA, the CDR3 is TGCGCCAGCAGCTTGGCGACTAACTATGGCTACACCTTC. This codes for CASSLATNYGYTF. The chain uses TRBV5-1 and TRBJ1-2; D is undetermined. Trimming stripped 0 bases from V and 0 bases from J, with 3 bases between. The germline gives CDR1 SGHRS, CDR2 YFSETQ. CDR3 length: 13 residues.

There are a few counts of this clonotype. The chain is built from TRBV7-2 and TRBJ1-2; no reliable D call. The germline CDR1 and CDR2 sequences are SGHTA and FQGNSA. The CDR3 has 14 residues. V dropped 1 base and J dropped 4 bases, with 10 bases sitting between them. CDR3 coding DNA: TGTGCCAGCAGCTTAGTAGTAAACTTCTATGGCTACACCTTC. Translating gives CASSLVVNFYGYTF.

The genes are TRBV6-5 and TRBJ2-3, with D uncertain. Trimming shortened V by 0 bases and J by 1 base, and 5 bases separated the two germline ends. The CDR3 spans 14 residues. Germline loops: CDR1 MNHEY, CDR2 SVGAGI. The CDR3: CASSYSSGTDTQYF. For the CDR3, the DNA is TGTGCCAGCAGTTACTCGTCCGGCACAGATACGCAGTATTTT.

V gene TRBV9 combines with J gene TRBJ2-3, with 10 bases lining up with TRBD2. V was clipped by 3 bases and J by 3 bases; unmatched bases: 1. This CDR3 is built from 14 residues. Looked up from germline, CDR1 is SGDLS and CDR2 is YYNGEE. DNA for the CDR3: TGTGCCAGCAGCGATAGCGGGAGGACAGATACGCAGTATTTT. As protein: CASSDSGRTDTQYF. The full variable domain, in which reference TRBV9 and TRBJ2-3 provide the parts outside the CDR3, is DSGVTQTPKHLITATGQRVTLRCSPRSGDLSVYWYQQSLDQGLQFLIQYYNGEERAKGNILERFSAQQFPDLHSELNLSSLELGDSALYFCASSDSGRTDTQYFGPGTRLTVL.

The chain carries TRBV6-2 or TRBV6-3 and TRBJ2-2; D is possibly TRBD1 (5 bases). In germline, CDR1 is MNHEY, CDR2 SVGEGT. The length of the CDR3 is 16 residues. V shed 3 bases and J shed 7 bases, with 18 bases lying between them. As DNA, the CDR3 is TGTGCCAGCAGTTATCGACAGTCCTCCAGAGGCGGGGAGCTGTTTTTT. Translated, it gives CASSYRQSSRGGELFF.

By frequency in the sample, this clonotype is medium-sized. The V call is TRBV29-1, the J call TRBJ2-2, with D perhaps being TRBD1 or TRBD2 (5 bases each). CDR1 is SQVTM and CDR2 is ANQGSEA in the germline V gene. The V end lost 4 bases, the J end lost 3 bases, and 18 bases lay between the germline ends. The CDR3 covers 16 residues. The CDR3: CSVVPRKGDHTGELFF. The CDR3 DNA reads TGCAGCGTTGTTCCGCGTAAAGGGGACCACACCGGGGAGCTGTTTTTT.

The chain combines TRBV7-2 with TRBJ2-5; D is undetermined. The germline gives CDR1 SGHTA, CDR2 FQGNSA. CDR3 size: 11 residues. V gave up 3 bases and J gave up 5 bases, with 4 bases separating them. CDR3 sequence reads: CASSLAETQYF. DNA for the CDR3: TGTGCCAGCAGCTTGGCGGAGACCCAGTACTTC. Drawing the rest from reference TRBV7-2 and TRBJ2-5, the complete variable domain is GAGVSQSPSNKVTEKGKDVELRCDPISGHTALYWYRQSLGQGLEFLIYFQGNSAPDKSGLPSDRFSAERTGGSVSTLTIQRTQQEDSAVYLCASSLAETQYFGPGTRLLVL.

The genes are TRBV7-2 and TRBJ2-2; the D gene is possibly TRBD1 (5 bases). The V gene's germline CDR1 is SGHTA and CDR2 FQGNSA. The CDR3 covers 15 residues. V lost 2 bases and J 4 bases, leaving 11 bases between the germline ends. The CDR3 protein is CASSLQGGLTGELFF. As DNA, the CDR3 is TGTGCCAGCAGCTTACAGGGCGGTCTCACCGGGGAGCTGTTTTTT. Supplemented by reference TRBV7-2 and TRBJ2-2, the full variable domain reads GAGVSQSPSNKVTEKGKDVELRCDPISGHTALYWYRQSLGQGLEFLIYFQGNSAPDKSGLPSDRFSAERTGGSVSTLTIQRTQQEDSAVYLCASSLQGGLTGELFFGEGSRLTVL.

About this clonotype: Mismatch with germline at one junction end may stem from a read error. The rearrangement links TRBV7-7 to TRBJ2-5; TRBD2 is a possible D gene (5 bases). The CDR3 totals 12 residues. The germline CDR1 and CDR2 sequences are SSHAT and FNYEAQ (reference sequence). The CDR3 is CASSLGGGAQYF. The CDR3, as DNA: TGTGCTAGCAGCTTAGGAGGTGGAGCCCAGTACTTC.

This clonotype was observed a few times. The CDR3 coding sequence is TGTGCCAGCAGTTATGTTCGGGGCAGGGGGCCCTATAGCAATCAGCCCCAGCATTTT. This gives the protein CASSYVRGRGPYSNQPQHF. This sequence joins TRBV6-2 or TRBV6-3 and TRBJ1-5, with 8 bases identical to TRBD1. The CDR3 covers 19 residues. Germline V gene sequence: CDR1 MNHEY, CDR2 SVGEGT. The junction had 13 bases not matched to a gene; V was cut back by 3 bases and J by 0 bases.

V is TRBV7-8 and J is TRBJ2-1; a weak D match, TRBD1 (6 bases). The V end lost 5 bases, the J end lost 7 bases, and 12 bases lay between the germline ends. Germline CDR1 and CDR2: SGHVS and FQNEAQ. The CDR3 has 13 amino acids. CDR3 sequence (DNA): TGTGCCAGCAGCCACCCCACAGGGAATGAGCAGTTCTTC. Translated, it gives CASSHPTGNEQFF. Full variable domain (missing parts from reference TRBV7-8 and TRBJ2-1): GAGVSQSPRYKVAKRGQDVALRCDPISGHVSLFWYQQALGQGPEFLTYFQNEAQLDKSGLPSDRFFAERPEGSVSTLKIQRTQQEDSAVYLCASSHPTGNEQFFGPGTRLTVL.